This TCR beta chain emerged from a study of T cells in Graves' hyperthyroidism and ophthalmopathy. Turning to the study itself: Peripheral blood was acquired at first diagnosis, ahead of any therapy whatsoever.

This clonotype was recorded at least ten times. It was RNA transcripts that yielded the amplified TCR beta CDR3 regions. With the HTBI primer set, the TCR CDR3 went through a first round of RT-PCR. Via MiXCR, TCRdb re-called the multiplex PCR reads, giving one row per CDR3 protein. The sample has almost 600,000 distinct CDR3 sequences; approximately 15% are singletons. V lost 7 bases and J lost 0, with 12 bases in between. Germline CDR1 is DFQATT and CDR2 is SNEGSKA (reference sequence). This CDR3 region has 13 residues. The sequence came from a woman between 25 and 40 years old with Graves' hyperthyroidism that later progressed to Graves' ophthalmopathy. This chain uses TRBV20-1 with TRBJ2-5; D uncertain. The sample comprised blood. CDR3 residues: CSETNTNQETQYF. The CDR3 nucleotides read TGCAGTGAAACAAATACTAACCAAGAGACCCAGTACTTC.